One sample yielded the 24 T cell receptor beta chains listed below, sequenced in a study of T cell repertoires in cytomegalovirus infection. TCRdb used MiXCR to reprocess the reads, holding one entry per CDR3 protein. The sample has around 900,000 distinct CDR3 sequences; 30% to 40% are singletons. Their antigens are not known. This specimen was cultured CD8+ T cells from PBMCs, taken from culture after CMV antigen stimulation. These receptors were taken from a human donor in good health (CMV status not recorded). Some clones in this sample may be carry-over from other donors' samples.

This clonotype was seen ten or more times. At one end, the junction sequence differs from germline, possibly due to a read error. The chain carries TRBV12-3 or TRBV12-4 and TRBJ1-5; D unclear. This CDR3 has 13 residues. The CDR3 spells CAAGPYSNQPQHF. CDR3 nucleotide sequence: TGCGCGGCTGGGCCATATAGCAATCAGCCCCAGCATTTT.

This clonotype came up a few times. The chain joins TRBV7-6 to TRBJ2-3, with D perhaps assigned TRBD1 or TRBD2 (5 bases each). This CDR3 is built from 17 residues. Trimming took off 1 base at V and 2 bases at J, with 16 bases between the two ends. Germline CDR1 reads SGHVS; CDR2 reads FNYEAQ. In nucleotides, the CDR3 is TGTGCCAGCAGCTTAGTGGGGGAAGGACAAGCCACAGATACGCAGTATTTT. Translation: CASSLVGEGQATDTQYF.

This clonotype showed up just a few times. The V and J genes are TRBV7-8 and TRBJ2-3, with D possibly being TRBD1 (6 bases). The CDR3 length is 15 residues. Germline V lookup: CDR1 SGHVS, CDR2 FQNEAQ. V shed 5 bases and J shed 3 bases, with 15 bases lying between them. The CDR3 protein is CASSPTGRRTDTQYF. The CDR3 DNA is TGTGCCAGCAGCCCTACAGGGCGGAGGACAGATACGCAGTATTTT.

This sequence joins TRBV7-6 and TRBJ1-3; 8 bases agree with TRBD1. Germline loops: CDR1 SGHVS, CDR2 FNYEAQ. Trimming took 2 bases from V and 2 from J; bases not matched to a gene: 2. The CDR3 is 15 amino acids. As DNA, the CDR3 is TGTGCCAGCAGCTTAAGCAGGGGGCCTGGAAACACCATATATTTT. Amino acids: CASSLSRGPGNTIYF.

This chain links TRBV27 with TRBJ2-1; D call uncertain. Trimming shortened V by 4 bases and J by 7 bases, and 14 bases separated the two germline ends. Germline loops: CDR1 MNHEY, CDR2 SMNVEV (reference sequence). This CDR3 spans 14 amino acids. CDR3 DNA: TGTGCCAGCAGTTGGTCCCCGAACGGGAATGAGCAGTTCTTC. This translates into CASSWSPNGNEQFF.

This clonotype showed up many times. The chain recombines TRBV28 with TRBJ2-3; tentatively, D is TRBD2 (6 bases). Trimming pared 6 bases from V and 4 bases from J, leaving 17 bases between. Per the germline V gene, CDR1 is MDHEN and CDR2 is SYDVKM. The CDR3 has 15 amino acids. CDR3: CASRGFSERADTQYF. Written as DNA, the CDR3 is TGTGCCAGCAGGGGATTCTCCGAGCGGGCAGATACGCAGTATTTT. Drawing the rest from reference TRBV28 and TRBJ2-3, the complete variable domain is DVKVTQSSRYLVKRTGEKVFLECVQDMDHENMFWYRQDPGLGLRLIYFSYDVKMKEKGDIPEGYSVSREKKERFSLILESASTNQTSMYLCASRGFSERADTQYFGPGTRLTVL.

At least ten counts were recorded for this clonotype. The rearrangement uses TRBV7-9 and TRBJ2-5, with D uncertain. The CDR3 consists of 14 residues. V was clipped by 4 bases and J by 2 bases, with 11 bases between them. CDR1 is SEHNR, CDR2 FQNEAQ, per germline (reference sequence). This CDR3 reads CASSSPYPQETQYF. In DNA, the CDR3 is TGTGCCAGCAGCTCCCCATACCCACAAGAGACCCAGTACTTC.

The chain recombines TRBV7-8 with TRBJ1-5; D may be TRBD1 (5 bases). This CDR3 comprises 15 residues. The germline V gene encodes CDR1 SGHVS and CDR2 FQNEAQ. Trimming shortened V by 4 bases and J by 6 bases, and 16 bases separated the two germline ends. This chain's CDR3 is CASSSGHGRGQPQHF. CDR3 in DNA: TGTGCCAGCAGCTCCGGACACGGAAGAGGTCAGCCCCAGCATTTT. The whole variable domain, filled in from reference TRBV7-8 and TRBJ1-5, reads GAGVSQSPRYKVAKRGQDVALRCDPISGHVSLFWYQQALGQGPEFLTYFQNEAQLDKSGLPSDRFFAERPEGSVSTLKIQRTQQEDSAVYLCASSSGHGRGQPQHFGDGTRLSIL.

The rearrangement uses TRBV4-1 and TRBJ1-1; no definite D call. This CDR3 is built from 18 residues. Germline CDR1 reads MGHRA; CDR2 reads YSYEKL. V was trimmed by 0 bases and J by 3 bases, leaving 20 bases between them. Here the CDR3 DNA reads TGCGCCAGCAGCCAAGATCGCGGACTCTTTCAGCAGGACACTGAAGCTTTCTTT. As protein: CASSQDRGLFQQDTEAFF.

This clonotype was seen at least ten times. V and J are TRBV7-8 and TRBJ2-7; 7 bases fit TRBD2. Per germline, CDR1 SGHVS and CDR2 FQNEAQ. This CDR3 is built from 14 residues. Losses at the gene ends were 3 bases for V and 3 bases for J; bases not matched to a gene: 5. DNA for the CDR3: TGTGCCAGCAGCTTCGGGGAGGGTATCTACGAGCAGTACTTC. Translation: CASSFGEGIYEQYF.

In this sample, this clonotype turned up a few times. The CDR3 here is CASSPGTGLESPLHF. The CDR3 DNA sequence: TGTGCCAGCAGTCCCGGGACAGGGTTGGAGTCACCCCTCCACTTT. The chain carries TRBV12-3 or TRBV12-4 and TRBJ1-6; 9 nucleotides agree with TRBD1. Losses at the gene ends were 5 bases for V and 10 bases for J; bases not matched to a gene: 9. The CDR3 covers 15 residues.

The V gene is TRBV6-2 or TRBV6-3, the J gene TRBJ2-1; TRBD1 matches 10 bases. Germline CDR1 is MNHEY and CDR2 is SVGEGT. The CDR3 totals 15 residues. J was trimmed by 8 bases and V by 7 bases; bases with no gene match: 11. The CDR3 loop is CASNTWGTGADEQFF. The DNA of the CDR3 is TGTGCCAGCAACACTTGGGGGACAGGGGCGGATGAGCAGTTCTTC.

This chain uses TRBV3-1 with TRBJ1-2, with D perhaps TRBD1 (6 bases). There are 17 residues in the CDR3. Germline CDR1 LGHDT, CDR2 YNNKEL (reference sequence). With 0 bases removed from V and 0 bases from J, the gap between germline ends came to 14 bases. CDR3 region: CASSQDRWDIPNYGYTF. The CDR3 DNA reads as TGTGCCAGCAGCCAAGATCGGTGGGACATTCCTAACTATGGCTACACCTTC. The full variable domain, rest sourced from reference TRBV3-1 and TRBJ1-2, is DTAVSQTPKYLVTQMGNDKSIKCEQNLGHDTMYWYKQDSKKFLKIMFSYNNKELIINETVPNRFSPKSPDKAHLNLHINSLELGDSAVYFCASSQDRWDIPNYGYTFGSGTRLTVV.

The CDR3 region is CSARAYGNGQGQETQYF. The CDR3 nucleotides are TGCAGTGCTAGAGCTTACGGGAATGGACAGGGCCAAGAGACCCAGTACTTC. The rearrangement uses TRBV20-1 and TRBJ2-5; TRBD1 matches 8 bases. The CDR3 is 17 residues long. Germline CDR1 and CDR2: DFQATT and SNEGSKA (reference sequence). J was trimmed by 1 base and V by 1 base; bases with no gene match: 11.

The V and J genes are TRBV7-2 and TRBJ1-3; D is unclear. V was cut by 1 base and J by 0 bases, with 7 bases left in between. CDR1 SGHTA and CDR2 FQGNSA come from the germline V gene. The CDR3 length is 15 residues. The CDR3 region is CASSLDPNSGNTIYF. Here the CDR3 DNA reads TGTGCCAGCAGCTTAGATCCTAACTCTGGAAACACCATATATTTT.

This clonotype was picked up a small number of times. The chain employs TRBV28 and TRBJ2-3; 8 positions match TRBD1. CDR1 and CDR2 (germline): MDHEN, SYDVKM. CDR3 size: 15 residues. V lost 5 bases and J lost 0; bases outside the gene matches: 4. CDR3 sequence: CASSGTGSSTDTQYF. CDR3 DNA: TGTGCCAGCAGTGGGACAGGCTCTAGCACAGATACGCAGTATTTT.

V usage is TRBV13 and J usage is TRBJ1-1; D is uncertain. The CDR3 is made up of 15 amino acids. Trimming took 5 bases from V and 5 from J, leaving 18 bases between them. Per the germline V gene, CDR1 is PRHDT and CDR2 is FYEKMQ (reference sequence). This CDR3 reads CASSQYAGRWTEAFF. As DNA, the CDR3 is TGTGCCAGCAGCCAATATGCAGGCAGGTGGACTGAAGCTTTCTTT.

V and J are TRBV7-8 and TRBJ2-1, with 8 bases fitting TRBD2. This CDR3 has 16 amino acids. V was clipped by 4 bases and J by 0 bases; unmatched bases: 5. CDR1 and CDR2 (germline): SGHVS, FQNEAQ. As DNA, the CDR3 is TGTGCCAGCAGCTCTCTAGCGGGCTTCTCCTACAATGAGCAGTTCTTC. Protein: CASSSLAGFSYNEQFF.

This clonotype was counted only a few times. This chain connects TRBV6-1 to TRBJ2-3; 7 bases line up with TRBD1. V was clipped by 2 bases and J by 3 bases; unmatched bases: 14. CDR1 and CDR2 (germline): MNHNS, SASEGT. This CDR3 has 18 amino acids. The DNA for the CDR3 is TGTGCCAGCAGTGAACTGGTCCCACGGGGCAGGGGGACAGATACGCAGTATTTT. Translated: CASSELVPRGRGTDTQYF.

The genes are TRBV5-6 and TRBJ2-4; 9 nucleotides match TRBD1. The CDR3 runs to 13 residues. Losses at the gene ends were 7 bases for V and 1 base for J; bases not matched to a gene: 0. Germline lookup yields CDR1 SGHDT and CDR2 YYEEEE. DNA for the CDR3: TGTGCCAGCGGACAGGGGGCCAAAAACATTCAGTACTTC. As protein: CASGQGAKNIQYF.

This chain connects TRBV19 to TRBJ2-1, with a possible D match to TRBD2 (5 bases). Germline lookup yields CDR1 LNHDA and CDR2 SQIVND (reference sequence). V was shortened by 7 bases and J by 10 bases, with 14 bases between the two germline ends. This CDR3 contains 12 residues. CDR3 DNA: TGTGCCAGTACGTCCCTAGCAGGAGAGCAGTTCTTC. Translating gives CASTSLAGEQFF.

The chain recombines TRBV25-1 with TRBJ2-5, with 9 bases identical to TRBD1. The CDR3 covers 19 residues. Germline values: CDR1 MGHDK, CDR2 SYGVNS. V was pared by 2 bases and J by 1 base, with 14 bases of the junction left unmatched. The chain's CDR3 is CASSETGTGNPAAQETQYF. Written as DNA, the CDR3 is TGTGCCAGCAGTGAAACCGGGACAGGGAATCCCGCAGCCCAAGAGACCCAGTACTTC.

This clonotype was counted only a few times. This chain connects TRBV11-3 to TRBJ2-1; no firm D call. Trimming removed 5 bases from V and 0 bases from J, with 11 bases in between. The CDR3 is 15 residues long. The germline V gene has CDR1 SGHNT and CDR2 YENEEA. The CDR3 bases are TGTGCCAGCAGCCCGTCACTCAACTCCTACAATGAGCAGTTCTTC. Encoded protein: CASSPSLNSYNEQFF.

The chain employs TRBV7-9 and TRBJ2-5; 7 bases are shared with TRBD1. The CDR3 spans 17 residues. J was trimmed by 2 bases and V by 5 bases; bases with no gene match: 14. Germline loops: CDR1 SEHNR, CDR2 FQNEAQ (reference sequence). The CDR3 nucleotides read TGTGCCAGCAGCCCAAGGCGGACAGGATTAGGGCAAGAGACCCAGTACTTC. Its translation: CASSPRRTGLGQETQYF.